The present T cell receptor beta chain was sequenced within a study of shared clonotypes between healthy human individuals. Over several immunoSEQ plates, each subset's genomic DNA was distributed in even portions. In the study's own analysis: ImmunoSEQ only sent back junction sequences with no quality scores, so filtering was done differently. Using immunoSEQ multiplex PCR, the repertoire was profiled, and TCRdb retains in-frame clones only, with some absent. That table gives V, J and clone size, and the DNA gave D and trimming. The table has roughly 2,500,000 clones, over 85% seen once. Study-wide results and caveats: Four donors held about 5.1% of naive CD4 clonotypes in common. Non-shared clonotypes displayed generation probabilities falling below those of clonotypes present in all four donors.

About this clone itself: The antigen is undetermined.

Per the germline V gene, CDR1 is KGHSH and CDR2 is LQKENI. There are 15 residues in the CDR3. V lost 3 bases to trimming and J lost 2 bases, with 13 bases between them. This receptor was identified in a man between 18 and 29 years old in good health. Some clones in this sample may be carry-over from other donors' samples. The material sequenced was naive CD4+ T cells from PBMCs. Subset defined: CD45RA+ positively selected. This chain connects TRBV18 to TRBJ2-5; no clear D. The CDR3 DNA reads as TGTGCCAGCTCACCCGACGCAACGAGGCAAGAGACCCAGTACTTC. Its protein product is CASSPDATRQETQYF.